This paragraph reports one T cell receptor (beta chain). Germline-derived CDR1 and CDR2 are MNHEY and SVGAGI. The CDR3 is 15 residues long. V dropped 5 bases and J dropped 3; count of bases not matched to a gene: 6. This sample is drawn from a study of siplizumab effects on memory and regulatory T cells. Some clones are missing from TCRdb's copy, which holds only in-frame ones; the method was immunoSEQ multiplex PCR. Of under 130,000 clones listed, under 95% are singletons. V is TRBV6-5 and J is TRBJ2-7, with TRBD2 identical over 11 bases. The origin of this receptor is a human donor in good health. Material: CD4+ T cells sorted from blood. CDR3: CASSKLAGVNYEQYF. Here the CDR3 DNA reads TGTGCCAGCAGTAAACTAGCGGGGGTTAACTACGAGCAGTACTTC.